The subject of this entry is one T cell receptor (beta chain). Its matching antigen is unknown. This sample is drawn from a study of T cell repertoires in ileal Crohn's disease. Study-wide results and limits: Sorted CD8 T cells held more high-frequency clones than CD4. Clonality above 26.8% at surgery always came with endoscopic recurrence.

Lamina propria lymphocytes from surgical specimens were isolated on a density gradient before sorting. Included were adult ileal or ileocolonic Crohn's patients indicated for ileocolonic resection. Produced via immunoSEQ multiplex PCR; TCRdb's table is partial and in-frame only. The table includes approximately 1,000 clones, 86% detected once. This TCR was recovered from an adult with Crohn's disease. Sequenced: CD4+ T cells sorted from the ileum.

The CDR3 here is CASSYSTGYEQYF. DNA for the CDR3: TGTGCCAGCAGTTACTCGACAGGCTACGAGCAGTACTTC. The chain has TRBV6-5 and TRBJ2-7; TRBD1 might be the D (6 bases). Germline CDR1 and CDR2: MNHEY and SVGAGI. The CDR3 contains 13 residues. Trimming shortened V by 0 bases and J by 3 bases, and 6 bases separated the two germline ends.